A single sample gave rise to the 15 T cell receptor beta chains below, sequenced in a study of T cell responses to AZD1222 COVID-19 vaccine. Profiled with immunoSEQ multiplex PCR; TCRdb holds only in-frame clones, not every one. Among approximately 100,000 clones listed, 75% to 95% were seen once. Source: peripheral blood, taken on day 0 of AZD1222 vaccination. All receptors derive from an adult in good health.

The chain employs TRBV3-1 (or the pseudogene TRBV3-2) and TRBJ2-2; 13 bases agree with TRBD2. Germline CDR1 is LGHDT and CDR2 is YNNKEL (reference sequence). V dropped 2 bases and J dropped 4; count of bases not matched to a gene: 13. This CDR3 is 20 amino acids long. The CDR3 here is CASSQQGTSGISWGTGELFF. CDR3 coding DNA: TGTGCCAGCAGCCAACAGGGGACTAGCGGGATTAGTTGGGGCACCGGGGAGCTGTTTTTT.

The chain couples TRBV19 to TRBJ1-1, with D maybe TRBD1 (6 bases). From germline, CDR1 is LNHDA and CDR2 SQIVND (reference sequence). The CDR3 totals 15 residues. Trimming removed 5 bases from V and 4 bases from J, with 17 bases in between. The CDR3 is CASSLRSGAVTEAFF. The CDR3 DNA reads TGTGCCAGTAGTCTCCGGTCGGGGGCGGTCACTGAAGCTTTCTTT.

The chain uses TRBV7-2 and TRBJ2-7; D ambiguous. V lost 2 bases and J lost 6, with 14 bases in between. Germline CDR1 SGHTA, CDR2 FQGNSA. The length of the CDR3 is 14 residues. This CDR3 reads CASSLPLLNGEQYF. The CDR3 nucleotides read TGTGCCAGCAGCTTACCCCTTCTAAATGGCGAGCAGTACTTC.

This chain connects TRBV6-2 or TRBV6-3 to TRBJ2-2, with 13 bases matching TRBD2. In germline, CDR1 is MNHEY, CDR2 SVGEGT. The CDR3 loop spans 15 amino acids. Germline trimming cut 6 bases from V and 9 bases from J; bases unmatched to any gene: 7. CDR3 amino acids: CASSPTSGRARELFF. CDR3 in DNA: TGTGCCAGCAGCCCTACTAGCGGGAGGGCTCGGGAGCTGTTTTTT.

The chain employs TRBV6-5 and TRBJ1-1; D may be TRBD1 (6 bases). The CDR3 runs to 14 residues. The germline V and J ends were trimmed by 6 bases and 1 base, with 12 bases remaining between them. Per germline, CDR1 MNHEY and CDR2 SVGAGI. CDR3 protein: CASRAGQPNTEAFF. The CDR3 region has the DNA TGTGCCAGCAGAGCCGGACAGCCGAACACTGAAGCTTTCTTT.

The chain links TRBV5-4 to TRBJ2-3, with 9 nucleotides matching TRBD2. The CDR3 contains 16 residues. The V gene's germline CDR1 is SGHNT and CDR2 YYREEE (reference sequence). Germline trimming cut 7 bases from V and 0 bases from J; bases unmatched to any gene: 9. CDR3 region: CASLPRLAASTDTQYF. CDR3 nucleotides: TGTGCCAGCTTGCCGCGACTAGCGGCTAGCACAGATACGCAGTATTTT.

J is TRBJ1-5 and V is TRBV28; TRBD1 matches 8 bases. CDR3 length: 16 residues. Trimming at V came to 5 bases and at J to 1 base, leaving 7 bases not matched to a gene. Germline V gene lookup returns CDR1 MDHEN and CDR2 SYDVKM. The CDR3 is CASSTINRGSNQPQHF. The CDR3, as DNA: TGTGCCAGCAGTACTATTAACAGGGGGAGCAATCAGCCCCAGCATTTT.

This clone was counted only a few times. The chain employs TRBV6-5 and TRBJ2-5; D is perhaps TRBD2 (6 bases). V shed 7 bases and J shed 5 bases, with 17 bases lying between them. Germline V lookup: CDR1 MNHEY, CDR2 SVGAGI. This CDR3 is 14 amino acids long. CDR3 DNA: TGTGCCAGCAAAGACTTTGGGACTTGGGAGACCCAGTACTTC. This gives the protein CASKDFGTWETQYF.

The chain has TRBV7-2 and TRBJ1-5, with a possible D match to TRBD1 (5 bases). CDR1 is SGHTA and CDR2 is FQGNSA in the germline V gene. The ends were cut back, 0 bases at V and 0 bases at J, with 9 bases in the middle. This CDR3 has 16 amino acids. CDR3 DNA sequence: TGTGCCAGCAGCTTAGCAGCCGGGGCTAGCAATCAGCCCCAGCATTTT. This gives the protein CASSLAAGASNQPQHF.

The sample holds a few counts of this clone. This chain's CDR3 is CASSYGTGGTGELFF. The DNA of the CDR3 is TGCGCCAGCAGCTACGGGACAGGGGGGACCGGGGAGCTGTTTTTT. The chain joins TRBV4-1 to TRBJ2-2; 11 bases align to TRBD1. The germline V gene has CDR1 MGHRA and CDR2 YSYEKL. The CDR3 totals 15 residues. Germline trimming cut 5 bases from V and 5 bases from J; bases unmatched to any gene: 4.

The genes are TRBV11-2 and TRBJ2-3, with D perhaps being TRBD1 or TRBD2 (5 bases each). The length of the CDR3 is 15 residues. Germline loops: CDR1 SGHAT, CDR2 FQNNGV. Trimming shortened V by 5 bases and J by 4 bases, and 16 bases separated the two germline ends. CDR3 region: CASSLWGSGADTQYF. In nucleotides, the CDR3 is TGTGCCAGCAGCCTCTGGGGGAGCGGCGCAGATACGCAGTATTTT.

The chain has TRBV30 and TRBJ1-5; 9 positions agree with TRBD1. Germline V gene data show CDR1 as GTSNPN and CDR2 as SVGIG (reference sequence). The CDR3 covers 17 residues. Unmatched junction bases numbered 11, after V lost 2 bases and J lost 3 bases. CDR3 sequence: CAWSPRTGDLSNQPQHF. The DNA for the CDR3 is TGTGCCTGGAGTCCTAGGACAGGGGACCTTTCCAATCAGCCCCAGCATTTT.

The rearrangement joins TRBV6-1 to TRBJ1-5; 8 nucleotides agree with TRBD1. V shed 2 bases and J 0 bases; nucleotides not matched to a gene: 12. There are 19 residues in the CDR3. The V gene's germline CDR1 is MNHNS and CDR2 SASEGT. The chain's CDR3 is CASSENWQGARGSNQPQHF. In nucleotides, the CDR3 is TGTGCCAGCAGTGAAAATTGGCAGGGGGCGCGGGGTAGCAATCAGCCCCAGCATTTT.

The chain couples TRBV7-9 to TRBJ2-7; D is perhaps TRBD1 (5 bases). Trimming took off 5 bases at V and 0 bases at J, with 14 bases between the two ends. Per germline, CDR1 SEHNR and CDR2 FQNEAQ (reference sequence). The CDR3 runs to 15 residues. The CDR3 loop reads CASSPWGQPSYEQYF. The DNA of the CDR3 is TGTGCCAGCAGCCCCTGGGGCCAGCCCTCCTACGAGCAGTACTTC.

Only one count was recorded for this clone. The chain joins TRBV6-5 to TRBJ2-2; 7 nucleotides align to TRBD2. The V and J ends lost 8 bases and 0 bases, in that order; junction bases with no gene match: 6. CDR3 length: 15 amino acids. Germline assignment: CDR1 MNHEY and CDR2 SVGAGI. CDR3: CASEELATNTGELFF. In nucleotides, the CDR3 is TGTGCCAGCGAGGAACTAGCGACGAACACCGGGGAGCTGTTTTTT.